The following is a T cell receptor beta chain sequence with its context. There were TCR beta CDR3 regions amplified from RNA transcripts. TCR CDR3 regions were first amplified by RT-PCR with HTBI primers. TCRdb re-analysed the multiplex PCR reads in MiXCR, keeping a single row per CDR3 protein. The top ten hold under 10% of the sample, which has roughly 740,000 distinct CDR3 sequences, over 15% seen once. This record comes from a study of T cells in Graves' hyperthyroidism and ophthalmopathy. Germline V gives CDR1 MNHEY, CDR2 SVGEGT. The CDR3 loop spans 14 amino acids. With 0 bases removed from V and 4 bases from J, the gap between germline ends came to 10 bases.

J is TRBJ2-7 and V is TRBV6-2 or TRBV6-3; D is unresolved. Sequences were obtained from blood. This receptor was identified in a man aged 18-30 years with Graves' hyperthyroidism. The chain's CDR3 is CASSYSTREYEQYF. In DNA, the CDR3 is TGTGCCAGCAGTTACTCGACCCGAGAATACGAGCAGTACTTC.